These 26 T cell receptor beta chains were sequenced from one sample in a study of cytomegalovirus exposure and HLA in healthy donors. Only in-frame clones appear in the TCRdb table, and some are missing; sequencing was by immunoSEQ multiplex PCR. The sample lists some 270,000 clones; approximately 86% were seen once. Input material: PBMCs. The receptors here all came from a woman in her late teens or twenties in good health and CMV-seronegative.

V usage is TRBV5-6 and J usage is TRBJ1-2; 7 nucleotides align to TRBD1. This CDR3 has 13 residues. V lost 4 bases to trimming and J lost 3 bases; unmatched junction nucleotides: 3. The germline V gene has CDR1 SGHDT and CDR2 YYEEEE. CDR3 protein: CASSPDRDYGYTF. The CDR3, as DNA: TGTGCCAGCAGCCCAGACAGGGACTATGGCTACACCTTC.

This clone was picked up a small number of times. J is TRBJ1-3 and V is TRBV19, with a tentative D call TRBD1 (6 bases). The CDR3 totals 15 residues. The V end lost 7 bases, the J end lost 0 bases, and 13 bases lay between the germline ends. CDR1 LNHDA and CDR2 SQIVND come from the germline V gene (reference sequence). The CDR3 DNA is TGTGCCAGTACCCTGGACAGACTCTCTGGAAACACCATATATTTT. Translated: CASTLDRLSGNTIYF.

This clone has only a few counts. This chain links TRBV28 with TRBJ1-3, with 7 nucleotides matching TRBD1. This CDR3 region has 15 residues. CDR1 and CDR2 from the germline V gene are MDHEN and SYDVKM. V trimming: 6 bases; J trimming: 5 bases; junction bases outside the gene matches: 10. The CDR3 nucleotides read TGTGCCAGCAGCCCCGACAGGGAAGGAAGAAACACCATATATTTT. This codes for CASSPDREGRNTIYF.

This CDR3 is CAWTLEADFTDTQYF. CDR3 nucleotide sequence: TGTGCCTGGACCTTGGAGGCCGACTTCACAGATACGCAGTATTTT. The V and J genes are TRBV30 and TRBJ2-3; D is perhaps TRBD2 (5 bases). Germline-derived CDR1 and CDR2 are GTSNPN and SVGIG (reference sequence). V lost 4 bases and J 2 bases, leaving 16 bases between the germline ends. The CDR3 runs 15 residues.

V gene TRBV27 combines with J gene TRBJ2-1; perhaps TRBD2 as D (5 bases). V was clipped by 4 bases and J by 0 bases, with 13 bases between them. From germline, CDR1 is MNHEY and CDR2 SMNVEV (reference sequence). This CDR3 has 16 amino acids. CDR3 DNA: TGTGCCAGCAGTTCCCCCCGGGGAGACTCCTACAATGAGCAGTTCTTC. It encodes CASSSPRGDSYNEQFF.

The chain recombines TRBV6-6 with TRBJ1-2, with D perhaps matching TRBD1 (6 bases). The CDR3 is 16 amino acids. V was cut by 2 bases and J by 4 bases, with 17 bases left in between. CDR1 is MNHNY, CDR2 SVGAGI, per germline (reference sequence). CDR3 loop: CASSYRSGGSSYGYTF. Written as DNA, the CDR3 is TGTGCCAGCAGTTACCGGAGTGGGGGCTCAAGCTATGGCTACACCTTC.

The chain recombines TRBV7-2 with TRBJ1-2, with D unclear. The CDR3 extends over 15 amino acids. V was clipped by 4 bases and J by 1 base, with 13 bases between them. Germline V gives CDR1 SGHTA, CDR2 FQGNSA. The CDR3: CASSSREAFNYGYTF. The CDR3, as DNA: TGTGCCAGCAGCTCTAGAGAGGCGTTTAACTATGGCTACACCTTC.

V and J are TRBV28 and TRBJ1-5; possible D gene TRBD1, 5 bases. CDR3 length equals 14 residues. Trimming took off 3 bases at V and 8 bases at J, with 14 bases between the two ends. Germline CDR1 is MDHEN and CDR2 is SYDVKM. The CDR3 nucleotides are TGTGCCAGCAGTTTGGGGCAGATACATGAGCCCCAGCATTTT. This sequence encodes CASSLGQIHEPQHF.

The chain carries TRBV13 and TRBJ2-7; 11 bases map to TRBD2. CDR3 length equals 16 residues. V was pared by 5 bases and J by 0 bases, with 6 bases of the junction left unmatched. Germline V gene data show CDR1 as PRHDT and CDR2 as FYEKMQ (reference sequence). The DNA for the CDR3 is TGTGCCAGCAGCCCAAGACTAGCGGGGAGCTCCTACGAGCAGTACTTC. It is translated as CASSPRLAGSSYEQYF.

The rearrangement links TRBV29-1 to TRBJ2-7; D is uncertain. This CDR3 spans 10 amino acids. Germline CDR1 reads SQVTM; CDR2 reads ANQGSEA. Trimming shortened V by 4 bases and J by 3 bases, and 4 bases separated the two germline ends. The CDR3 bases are TGCAGCGTTGTCCTCTACGAGCAGTACTTC. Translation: CSVVLYEQYF.

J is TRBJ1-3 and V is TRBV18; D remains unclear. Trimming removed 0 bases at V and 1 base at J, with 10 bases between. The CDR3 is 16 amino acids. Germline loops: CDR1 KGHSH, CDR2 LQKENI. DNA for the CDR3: TGTGCCAGCTCACCACCGTATGCCAGGTCTGGAAACACCATATATTTT. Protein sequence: CASSPPYARSGNTIYF.

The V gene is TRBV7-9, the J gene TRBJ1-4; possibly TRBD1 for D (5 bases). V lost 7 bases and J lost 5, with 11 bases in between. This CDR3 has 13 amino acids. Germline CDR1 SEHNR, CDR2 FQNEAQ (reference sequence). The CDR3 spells CASNRQGNEKLFF. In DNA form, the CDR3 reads TGTGCCAGCAATAGGCAGGGAAATGAAAAACTGTTTTTT.

The CDR3 spells CASSRAWEKSYEQYF. The CDR3 nucleotides are TGTGCCAGCAGCCGAGCCTGGGAGAAGTCCTACGAGCAGTACTTC. The chain employs TRBV7-2 and TRBJ2-7; a weak D match, TRBD2 (5 bases). Per the germline V gene, CDR1 is SGHTA and CDR2 is FQGNSA. Trimming cost V 5 bases and J 1 base, with 15 bases left between them. The CDR3 covers 15 residues.

The CDR3 sequence: CASSYSGRKNTEAFF. CDR3 DNA sequence: TGTGCCAGCAGTTACTCAGGGAGAAAGAACACTGAAGCTTTCTTT. The chain recombines TRBV6-5 with TRBJ1-1; the D is unclear. Trimming cost V 0 bases and J 1 base, with 9 bases left between them. CDR1 and CDR2 (germline): MNHEY, SVGAGI. The CDR3 is made up of 15 amino acids.

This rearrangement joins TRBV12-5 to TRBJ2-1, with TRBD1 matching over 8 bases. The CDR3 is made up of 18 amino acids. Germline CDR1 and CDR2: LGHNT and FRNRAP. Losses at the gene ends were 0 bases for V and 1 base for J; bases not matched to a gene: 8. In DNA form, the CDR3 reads TGTGCTAGTGGTTTGGTCGCCAGGGGGCTGACGTCCTACAATGAGCAGTTCTTC. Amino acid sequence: CASGLVARGLTSYNEQFF.

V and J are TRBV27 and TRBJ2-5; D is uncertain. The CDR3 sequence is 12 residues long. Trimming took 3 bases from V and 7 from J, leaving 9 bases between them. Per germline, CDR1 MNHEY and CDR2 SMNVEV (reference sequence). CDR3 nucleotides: TGTGCCAGCAGTTTCTCGTCGGGGACCCAGTACTTC. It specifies CASSFSSGTQYF.

The CDR3 DNA sequence: TGTGCCAGCAGCTTAGCCGGAGCCACCCAGTACTTC. It translates to CASSLAGATQYF. The chain joins TRBV7-9 to TRBJ2-5; D unclear. Germline V gives CDR1 SEHNR, CDR2 FQNEAQ (reference sequence). Trimming removed 0 bases at V and 8 bases at J, with 7 bases between. The CDR3 is made up of 12 amino acids.

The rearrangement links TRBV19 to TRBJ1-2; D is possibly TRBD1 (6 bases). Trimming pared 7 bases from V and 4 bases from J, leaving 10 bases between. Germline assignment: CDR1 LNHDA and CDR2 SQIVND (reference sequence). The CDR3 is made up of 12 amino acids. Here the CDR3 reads CASKTGAYGYTF. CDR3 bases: TGTGCCAGTAAGACAGGAGCCTATGGCTACACCTTC.

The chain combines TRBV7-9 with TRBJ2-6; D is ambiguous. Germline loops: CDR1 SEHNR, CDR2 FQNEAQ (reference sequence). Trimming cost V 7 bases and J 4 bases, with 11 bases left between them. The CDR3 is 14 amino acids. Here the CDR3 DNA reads TGTGCCAGCACCCTAAGTTCGGGGGCCAACGTCCTGACTTTC. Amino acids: CASTLSSGANVLTF.

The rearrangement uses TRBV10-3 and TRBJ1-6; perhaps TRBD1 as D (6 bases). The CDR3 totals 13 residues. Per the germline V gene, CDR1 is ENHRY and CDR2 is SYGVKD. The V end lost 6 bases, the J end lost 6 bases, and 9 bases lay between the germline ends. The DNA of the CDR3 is TGTGCCATCAGAAGGGGGAGTAATTCACCCCTCCACTTT. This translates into CAIRRGSNSPLHF.

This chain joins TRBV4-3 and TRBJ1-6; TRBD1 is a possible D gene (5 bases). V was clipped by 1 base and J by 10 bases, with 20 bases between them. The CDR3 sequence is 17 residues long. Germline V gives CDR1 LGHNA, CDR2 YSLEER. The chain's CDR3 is CASSQALSGSGRSPLHF. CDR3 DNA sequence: TGCGCCAGCAGCCAAGCCCTCTCAGGGTCCGGTCGATCACCCCTCCACTTT.

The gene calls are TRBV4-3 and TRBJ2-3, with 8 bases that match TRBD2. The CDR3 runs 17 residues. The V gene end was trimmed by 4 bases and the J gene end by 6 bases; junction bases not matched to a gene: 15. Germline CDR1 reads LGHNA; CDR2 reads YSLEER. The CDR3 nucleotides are TGCGCCAGCAGCCCATTGTTCGGGGGGGGCCTCTCCGATACGCAGTATTTT. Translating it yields CASSPLFGGGLSDTQYF.

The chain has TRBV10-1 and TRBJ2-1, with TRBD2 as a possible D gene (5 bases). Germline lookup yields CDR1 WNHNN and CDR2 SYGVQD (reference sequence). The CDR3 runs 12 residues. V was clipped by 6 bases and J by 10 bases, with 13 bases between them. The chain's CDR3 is CASSRPSGEQFF. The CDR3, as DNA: TGCGCCAGCAGCCGCCCTTCGGGGGAGCAGTTCTTC.

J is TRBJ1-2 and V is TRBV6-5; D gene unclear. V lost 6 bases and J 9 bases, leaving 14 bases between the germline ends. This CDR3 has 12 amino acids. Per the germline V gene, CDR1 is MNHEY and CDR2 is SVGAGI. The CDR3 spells CASRAPGERYTF. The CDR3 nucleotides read TGTGCCAGCAGAGCTCCGGGAGAACGCTACACCTTC.

CDR3 protein: CASSPPGLEETQYF. DNA of the CDR3: TGTGCCAGCTCACCGCCAGGGTTGGAAGAGACCCAGTACTTC. This chain connects TRBV18 to TRBJ2-5; D may be TRBD1 (5 bases). CDR3 length: 14 residues. Germline CDR1 reads KGHSH; CDR2 reads LQKENI. Trimming stripped 3 bases from V and 3 bases from J, with 11 bases between.

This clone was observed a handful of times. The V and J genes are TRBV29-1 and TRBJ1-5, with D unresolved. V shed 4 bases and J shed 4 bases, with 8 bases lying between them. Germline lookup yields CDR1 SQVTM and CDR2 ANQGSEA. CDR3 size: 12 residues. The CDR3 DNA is TGCAGCGTTGGCGATCCTAATCAGCCCCAGCATTTT. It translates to CSVGDPNQPQHF.